The rows below give T cell receptor beta chains drawn from one sample of a study of PD-1 blockade in classical Hodgkin lymphoma. Sequencing was performed with immunoSEQ multiplex PCR; in TCRdb, only in-frame clones are kept and a portion is missing. In the table there are nearly 7,000 clones, 50% to 75% of which are singletons. The sequencing used CD8+ T cells from blood, collected before the fourth cycle of nivolumab. Receptors originate from a human donor with classical Hodgkin lymphoma. CDR3s include the opening cysteine and the closing phenylalanine or tryptophan. D genes are given only for firm matches. Expanded clones get a size class; other rows say once, few or many, or leave the size out.

abundance,d_gene,j_gene,v_gene,len,CDR3nt,CDR3aa
NA,TRBD1,TRBJ2-3,TRBV2,15,TGTGCCAGCAATTACCGGGACAGGGTCACAGATACGCAGTATTTT,CASNYRDRVTDTQYF
NA,TRBD1,TRBJ1-4,TRBV27,16,TGTGCCAGCAGTCCAGGGACAGGGGGGCACGGAGAAAAACTGTTTTTT,CASSPGTGGHGEKLFF
once,TRBD1,TRBJ2-1,TRBV19,13,TGTGCCAGCGGTCCAGGGGGCTACAATGAGCAGTTCTTC,CASGPGGYNEQFF
NA,NA,TRBJ2-7,TRBV6-1,14,TGTGCCAGCAGTGAATTCGCCCACTCCTACGAGCAGTACTTC,CASSEFAHSYEQYF
NA,TRBD1,TRBJ2-6,TRBV5-1,21,TGCGCCAGCAGCCCAAGAGCTGGACAGGGGCTTTTCATGACTGGGGCCAACGTCCTGACTTTC,CASSPRAGQGLFMTGANVLTF
few,NA,TRBJ1-1,TRBV2,11,TGTGCCAGCAGTTCCTTCCTCAGAGCTTTCTTT,CASSSFLRAFF
NA,TRBD2,TRBJ2-5,TRBV7-6,17,TGTGCCAGCAGCTTAGCGCGGGCGGGAGGGCCATTAGAGACCCAGTACTTC,CASSLARAGGPLETQYF
NA,NA,TRBJ1-4,TRBV7-8,15,TGTGCCAGCAGCTTATCGGACGCAACTAATGAAAAACTGTTTTTT,CASSLSDATNEKLFF
few,NA,TRBJ2-2,TRBV7-2,17,TGTGCCAGCAGCTTAGAATCCCTTACAGTGGTCACCGGGGAGCTGTTTTTT,CASSLESLTVVTGELFF
once,NA,TRBJ2-1,TRBV7-2,11,TGTGCCAGCAGCCCCGGCAGTGAGCAGTTCTTC,CASSPGSEQFF
NA,NA,TRBJ2-7,TRBV4-1,14,TGCGCCAGCAGCCAAGCTGAGGGGTGGGACGAGCAGTACTTC,CASSQAEGWDEQYF
NA,NA,TRBJ1-4,TRBV13,15,TGTGCCAGCAGCTTAGGAGGGGGGGCTAATGAAAAACTGTTTTTT,CASSLGGGANEKLFF
NA,TRBD1,TRBJ2-3,TRBV7-9,17,TGTGCCAGCAGCCCAAACCTACAGGGGGCCCCCACAGATACGCAGTATTTT,CASSPNLQGAPTDTQYF
NA,NA,TRBJ1-3,TRBV7-9,15,TGTGCCAGCAGCCGCGGGCCGGCCGCTGGAAACACCATATATTTT,CASSRGPAAGNTIYF
once,NA,TRBJ1-2,TRBV29-1,12,TGCAGCGTTGAAGAAGGTGGGGATGGCTACACCTTC,CSVEEGGDGYTF